A single sample gave rise to the 25 T cell receptor beta chains below, sequenced in a study of blood T cell repertoires in COVID-19. This table comes from immunoSEQ multiplex PCR, and its TCRdb copy is limited to in-frame clones, with some not included. The data show 270,000 or so clones, roughly 86% seen once. The sample was PBMCs or T cells enriched from blood (not recorded which). The receptors here all came from a woman aged 18-29 years who had recovered from COVID-19.

The rearrangement links TRBV30 to TRBJ2-1; 8 positions agree with TRBD2. The germline CDR1 and CDR2 sequences are GTSNPN and SVGIG (reference sequence). V was pared by 3 bases and J by 2 bases, with 9 bases of the junction left unmatched. The CDR3 has 16 residues. CDR3 in DNA: TGTGCCTGGAGGGCCCCAATAGCGGGGCCCTACAATGAGCAGTTCTTC. It specifies CAWRAPIAGPYNEQFF. The variable domain in full, with the rest retrieved from reference TRBV30 and TRBJ2-1, is SQTIHQWPATLVQPVGSPLSLECTVEGTSNPNLYWYRQAAGRGLQLLFYSVGIGQISSEVPQNLSASRPQDRQFILSSKKLLLSDSGFYLCAWRAPIAGPYNEQFFGPGTRLTVL.

The genes are TRBV28 and TRBJ1-1, with D possibly being TRBD1 (6 bases). CDR3 size: 15 residues. Per the germline V gene, CDR1 is MDHEN and CDR2 is SYDVKM. Between the trimmed V and J ends, which lost 6 bases and 4 bases, there was a span of 18 bases. CDR3 DNA: TGTGCCAGCAGGACACCGGGACATCTAATCACTGAAGCTTTCTTT. Its translation is CASRTPGHLITEAFF.

The CDR3 bases are TGTGCCAGCAGCCTCGGGACAGTGATGGGAAAGACCCAGTACTTC. Translated: CASSLGTVMGKTQYF. This sequence joins TRBV3-1 (or the pseudogene TRBV3-2) and TRBJ2-5; TRBD1 agrees at 7 bases. This CDR3 is 15 amino acids long. V shed 4 bases and J 6 bases; nucleotides not matched to a gene: 11. Germline V lookup: CDR1 LGHDT, CDR2 YNNKEL (reference sequence).

CDR3 protein: CASSDLRTGAYNEQFF. The CDR3 bases are TGTGCCAGCAGTGATCTCCGGACAGGGGCTTACAATGAGCAGTTCTTC. The chain combines TRBV2 with TRBJ2-1, with TRBD1 matching over 9 bases. Losses at the gene ends were 3 bases for V and 4 bases for J; bases not matched to a gene: 7. Germline V CDR1 and CDR2: SNHLY, FYNNEI. The CDR3 spans 16 residues.

The chain joins TRBV5-1 to TRBJ1-3, with D uncertain. V dropped 2 bases and J dropped 3 bases, with 12 bases sitting between them. Germline V gene lookup returns CDR1 SGHRS and CDR2 YFSETQ. The CDR3 loop spans 15 amino acids. This chain's CDR3 is CASSFISGYGNTIYF. CDR3 in DNA: TGCGCCAGCAGCTTTATCTCGGGGTATGGAAACACCATATATTTT. The complete variable domain, with remaining parts taken from reference TRBV5-1 and TRBJ1-3, reads KAGVTQTPRYLIKTRGQQVTLSCSPISGHRSVSWYQQTPGQGLQFLFEYFSETQRNKGNFPGRFSGRQFSNSRSEMNVSTLELGDSALYLCASSFISGYGNTIYFGEGSWLTVV.

J is TRBJ1-5 and V is TRBV6-5; the match to TRBD1 covers 7 bases. The CDR3 sequence is 14 residues long. After removal of 9 bases from V and 3 bases from J, the junction contained 8 bases not matched to a gene. Per germline, CDR1 MNHEY and CDR2 SVGAGI. CDR3 DNA sequence: TGTGCCAGAAGACAGGGCAAAGCCAATCAGCCCCAGCATTTT. It is translated as CARRQGKANQPQHF.

The chain carries TRBV7-8 and TRBJ1-2; the D is unclear. The CDR3 runs to 14 residues. Germline values: CDR1 SGHVS, CDR2 FQNEAQ. The V end lost 1 base, the J end lost 5 bases, and 11 bases lay between the germline ends. The CDR3 loop is CASSLGAHAYGYTF. CDR3 bases: TGTGCCAGCAGCTTAGGGGCCCACGCGTATGGCTACACCTTC.

As DNA, the CDR3 is TGTGCCTGGAAGGACAGACTTTTCTATGGCTACACCTTC. Translating gives CAWKDRLFYGYTF. V gene TRBV30 combines with J gene TRBJ1-2; D might be TRBD1 (6 bases). The V gene lost 4 bases and the J gene lost 4 bases, with 13 bases spanning the gap. Germline assignment: CDR1 GTSNPN and CDR2 SVGIG (reference sequence). The CDR3 has 13 amino acids. Filled out from reference TRBV30 and TRBJ1-2, the complete variable domain reads SQTIHQWPATLVQPVGSPLSLECTVEGTSNPNLYWYRQAAGRGLQLLFYSVGIGQISSEVPQNLSASRPQDRQFILSSKKLLLSDSGFYLCAWKDRLFYGYTFGSGTRLTVV.

DNA for the CDR3: TGTGCCAGCAGTGCCGGGACTGAAGCTTTCTTT. It specifies CASSAGTEAFF. V and J are TRBV2 and TRBJ1-1; D unclear. Per germline, CDR1 SNHLY and CDR2 FYNNEI. This CDR3 has 11 residues. Trimming left V 4 bases short and J 5 bases short, with 5 bases between.

V is TRBV9 and J is TRBJ2-2; TRBD2 agrees at 8 bases. CDR1 and CDR2 from the germline V gene are SGDLS and YYNGEE. Trimming at V came to 0 bases and at J to 3 bases, leaving 4 bases not matched to a gene. There are 16 residues in the CDR3. The CDR3 region is CASSVEGLGDTGELFF. The CDR3 nucleotides read TGTGCCAGCAGCGTAGAGGGACTAGGGGACACCGGGGAGCTGTTTTTT.

This chain connects TRBV19 to TRBJ1-2, with 9 positions matching TRBD1. CDR3 length: 14 amino acids. Germline lookup yields CDR1 LNHDA and CDR2 SQIVND (reference sequence). The V and J ends lost 6 bases and 4 bases, in that order; junction bases with no gene match: 6. The CDR3: CASRRQGEGYGYTF. DNA of the CDR3: TGTGCCAGTAGAAGACAGGGGGAGGGCTATGGCTACACCTTC.

This chain links TRBV30 with TRBJ1-2; D possibly corresponds to TRBD1 (6 bases). Looked up from germline, CDR1 is GTSNPN and CDR2 is SVGIG (reference sequence). There are 19 residues in the CDR3. Trimming removed 1 base from V and 5 bases from J, with 29 bases in between. This CDR3 reads CAWSETNPYRKGQSYGYTF. CDR3 in DNA: TGTGCCTGGAGTGAGACGAACCCATACCGAAAGGGACAAAGTTATGGCTACACCTTC.

V is TRBV27 and J is TRBJ2-5, with 13 bases matching TRBD2. Trimming cost V 8 bases and J 5 bases; bases outside gene matches: 14. Germline V gene sequence: CDR1 MNHEY, CDR2 SMNVEV (reference sequence). The CDR3 is 17 amino acids. The CDR3 here is CASLGLAGLLKTETQYF. CDR3 nucleotides: TGTGCCAGCTTGGGACTAGCGGGATTACTCAAGACGGAGACCCAGTACTTC.

Here the CDR3 reads CASSEVRLNLDTQYF. CDR3 bases: TGTGCCAGCAGTGAAGTTAGACTGAATTTAGATACGCAGTATTTT. V is TRBV6-1 and J is TRBJ2-3; D remains ambiguous. The CDR3 has 15 residues. Germline CDR1 reads MNHNS; CDR2 reads SASEGT. V was pared by 1 base and J by 5 bases, with 13 bases between.

The chain's CDR3 is CASSTQASGREYNEQFF. The CDR3 coding sequence is TGCGCCAGCAGTACACAGGCTAGCGGGAGGGAATACAATGAGCAGTTCTTC. The chain combines TRBV5-1 with TRBJ2-1; 12 nucleotides line up with TRBD2. The CDR3 length is 17 residues. V was pared by 5 bases and J by 4 bases, with 10 bases of the junction left unmatched. Germline-derived CDR1 and CDR2 are SGHRS and YFSETQ.

The rearrangement links TRBV27 to TRBJ2-2; D is possibly TRBD1 (5 bases). Germline V gene sequence: CDR1 MNHEY, CDR2 SMNVEV (reference sequence). The CDR3 is made up of 14 amino acids. V dropped 5 bases and J dropped 1 base, with 8 bases sitting between them. This chain's CDR3 is CASSLTVNTGELFF. In nucleotides, the CDR3 is TGTGCCAGCAGTCTGACAGTGAACACCGGGGAGCTGTTTTTT.

V usage is TRBV6-4 and J usage is TRBJ1-2; 9 bases align to TRBD1. V lost 7 bases, J lost 2 bases, and 8 bases stayed unmatched. Germline CDR1 MRHNA, CDR2 SNTAGT. The CDR3 has 15 residues. Written as DNA, the CDR3 is TGTGCCAGCAAAGACCAAGGACAGGGGAACTATGGCTACACCTTC. Amino acids: CASKDQGQGNYGYTF.

This chain joins TRBV2 and TRBJ1-6, with 8 bases that match TRBD1. V trimming: 7 bases; J trimming: 7 bases; junction bases outside the gene matches: 9. Germline loops: CDR1 SNHLY, CDR2 FYNNEI. The CDR3 runs to 15 residues. CDR3: CASNFQGAENSPLHF. CDR3 DNA sequence: TGTGCCAGCAACTTCCAGGGGGCGGAAAATTCACCCCTCCACTTT.

The chain links TRBV19 to TRBJ2-2; D is unclear. The length of the CDR3 is 11 residues. V lost 3 bases and J lost 7, with 3 bases in between. The germline V gene has CDR1 LNHDA and CDR2 SQIVND (reference sequence). The CDR3 nucleotides are TGTGCCAGTAGTATCATCGGGGAGCTGTTTTTT. This encodes CASSIIGELFF.

This rearrangement joins TRBV5-1 to TRBJ2-2, with 9 bases that match TRBD1. Germline CDR1 reads SGHRS; CDR2 reads YFSETQ. The CDR3 has 15 residues. V dropped 4 bases and J dropped 6; count of bases not matched to a gene: 7. Written as DNA, the CDR3 is TGCGCCAGCAGCCTGGGACAGGGCTCTCCCGGGGAGCTGTTTTTT. As protein: CASSLGQGSPGELFF. The full variable domain, rest sourced from reference TRBV5-1 and TRBJ2-2, is KAGVTQTPRYLIKTRGQQVTLSCSPISGHRSVSWYQQTPGQGLQFLFEYFSETQRNKGNFPGRFSGRQFSNSRSEMNVSTLELGDSALYLCASSLGQGSPGELFFGEGSRLTVL.

This clone was seen only a few times. The V gene is TRBV4-3, the J gene TRBJ1-1; D ambiguous. Germline V CDR1 and CDR2: LGHNA, YSLEER. V lost 2 bases and J 1 base, leaving 8 bases between the germline ends. The CDR3 spans 14 residues. CDR3 sequence: CASSQTQRNTEAFF. In nucleotides, the CDR3 is TGCGCCAGCAGCCAAACACAGAGGAACACTGAAGCTTTCTTT.

This chain uses TRBV5-1 with TRBJ1-2; 8 bases agree with TRBD1. The germline V gene encodes CDR1 SGHRS and CDR2 YFSETQ. Unmatched junction bases numbered 4, after V lost 3 bases and J lost 3 bases. The CDR3 has 14 residues. The CDR3 nucleotides are TGCGCCAGCAGCTCAGGACAGGGCTACTATGGCTACACCTTC. This codes for CASSSGQGYYGYTF.

The rearrangement uses TRBV27 and TRBJ1-1, with D maybe TRBD1 (6 bases). V gave up 0 bases and J gave up 10 bases, with 9 bases separating them. The CDR3 covers 12 residues. From germline, CDR1 is MNHEY and CDR2 SMNVEV (reference sequence). The CDR3 region is CASSLSGGRAFF. CDR3 in DNA: TGTGCCAGCAGTTTATCCGGGGGGCGAGCTTTCTTT.

The chain joins TRBV7-9 to TRBJ1-2; D is uncertain. Germline CDR1 reads SEHNR; CDR2 reads FQNEAQ (reference sequence). CDR3 length: 14 residues. Trimming removed 6 bases from V and 3 bases from J, with 14 bases in between. CDR3 DNA sequence: TGTGCCAGCAGTTTTAGTAGCGGCGACTATGGCTACACCTTC. It is translated as CASSFSSGDYGYTF.

The chain joins TRBV28 to TRBJ2-7; D might be TRBD1 (5 bases). The germline V gene has CDR1 MDHEN and CDR2 SYDVKM. Between the trimmed V and J ends, which lost 6 bases and 2 bases, there was a span of 17 bases. The CDR3 contains 15 residues. The CDR3 DNA reads TGTGCCAGCAGCCTTTATGGTTACAGGACCTACGAGCAGTACTTC. The encoded protein is CASSLYGYRTYEQYF.